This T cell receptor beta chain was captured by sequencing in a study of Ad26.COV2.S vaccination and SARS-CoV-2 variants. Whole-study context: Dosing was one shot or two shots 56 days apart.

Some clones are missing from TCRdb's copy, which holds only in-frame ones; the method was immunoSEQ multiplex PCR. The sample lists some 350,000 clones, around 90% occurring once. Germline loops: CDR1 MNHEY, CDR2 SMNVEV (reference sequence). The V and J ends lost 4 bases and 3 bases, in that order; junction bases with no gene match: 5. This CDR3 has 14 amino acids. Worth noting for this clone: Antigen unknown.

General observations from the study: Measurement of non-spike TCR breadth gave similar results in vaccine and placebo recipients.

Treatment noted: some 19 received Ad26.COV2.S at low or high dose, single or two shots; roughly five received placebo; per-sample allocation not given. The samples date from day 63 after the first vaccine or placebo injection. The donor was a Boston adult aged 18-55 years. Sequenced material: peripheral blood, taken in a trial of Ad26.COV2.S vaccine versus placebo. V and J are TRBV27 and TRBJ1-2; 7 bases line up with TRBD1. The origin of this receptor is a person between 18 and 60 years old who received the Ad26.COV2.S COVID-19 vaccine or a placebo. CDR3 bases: TGTGCCAGCAGTTCCTATCAGGGGGACTATGGCTACACCTTC. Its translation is CASSSYQGDYGYTF.